The 15 T cell receptor beta chains in this list originate from one sample, sequenced in a study of CD8+CD57+ T cells in acquired aplastic anemia. For sequencing, patients were chosen who had shown expansion of CD8+CD57+ cells by flow cytometry. The study profiled TCR beta VDJ and CDR3 using genomic DNA as template. TCRdb re-called the reads with MiXCR, one entry per CDR3 protein. The sample holds about 58,000 distinct CDR3 sequences; around 50% are singletons and the top ten take around 17%. The sample was sorted CD4+, CD8+, or CD8+CD57+ T cells (not recorded which) from PBMCs. These receptors originate from a human donor with aplastic anemia.

This chain links TRBV29-1 with TRBJ1-1; weak D call: TRBD1 (5 bases). CDR3 length: 11 amino acids. The germline CDR1 and CDR2 sequences are SQVTM and ANQGSEA. CDR3 nucleotide sequence: TGCACAATTAGCAGGGTCACTGAAGCTTTCTTT. It specifies CTISRVTEAFF.

The rearrangement links TRBV9 to TRBJ2-5; D is perhaps TRBD2 (5 bases). The germline V and J ends were trimmed by 0 bases and 7 bases, with 13 bases remaining between them. CDR1 and CDR2 from the germline V gene are SGDLS and YYNGEE. CDR3 size: 14 residues. Written as DNA, the CDR3 is TGTGCCAGCAGCGTAGAGGGAGCTCCGGGGACCCAGTACTTC. Protein product: CASSVEGAPGTQYF.

This clonotype was detected many times. J is TRBJ1-2 and V is TRBV12-3 or TRBV12-4; possible D gene TRBD1, 6 bases. The CDR3 runs 13 residues. Trimming took 10 bases from V and 3 from J, leaving 15 bases between them. CDR3 residues: CAITRGVDYGYTF. The CDR3 nucleotides are TGTGCCATCACGAGGGGGGTGGACTATGGCTACACCTTC.

The rearrangement links TRBV29-1 to TRBJ1-1, with D possibly matching TRBD1 (5 bases). V shed 4 bases and J shed 7 bases, with 16 bases lying between them. From germline, CDR1 is SQVTM and CDR2 ANQGSEA. The CDR3 is 13 residues long. The CDR3 DNA is TGCAGCGTTGTTGGGGGAATGGGAAATGAAGCTTTCTTT. It codes for CSVVGGMGNEAFF.

The gene calls are TRBV5-6 and TRBJ1-6; D is unresolved. The V gene lost 5 bases and the J gene lost 15 bases, with 15 bases spanning the gap. This CDR3 is 12 amino acids long. Germline CDR1 is SGHDT and CDR2 is YYEEEE. The CDR3 spells CASRLPHPLLHF. The CDR3 DNA reads TGTGCCAGCAGATTGCCGCATCCACTCCTCCACTTT.

This clonotype was recorded at least ten times. V gene TRBV24-1 combines with J gene TRBJ2-2, with D maybe TRBD1 (6 bases). Germline V lookup: CDR1 KGHDR, CDR2 SFDVKD. The CDR3 contains 12 residues. V shed 9 bases and J shed 4 bases, with 8 bases lying between them. The chain's CDR3 is CATLGGTGELFF. The CDR3 DNA is TGTGCCACCCTAGGGGGCACCGGGGAGCTGTTTTTT.

This clonotype was counted many times. The chain uses TRBV4-3 and TRBJ1-5; TRBD1 might be the D (5 bases). The germline V gene encodes CDR1 LGHNA and CDR2 YSLEER. This CDR3 comprises 17 residues. Trimming removed 1 base at V and 4 bases at J, with 17 bases between. CDR3 loop: CASSQGRTKRGNQPQHF. The CDR3 DNA reads as TGCGCCAGCAGCCAAGGAAGGACCAAGAGGGGTAATCAGCCCCAGCATTTT.

The CDR3 nucleotides read TGCAGCGTTGGAACGTCTCGCTCAGGGCAGTACTTC. This gives the protein CSVGTSRSGQYF. The gene calls are TRBV29-1 and TRBJ2-7, with D unresolved. Germline V gene data show CDR1 as SQVTM and CDR2 as ANQGSEA. Between the trimmed V and J ends, which lost 4 bases and 9 bases, there was a span of 16 bases. The CDR3 is 12 residues long.

As to this clonotype: This may be a read error: a much more frequent sequence differs by one nucleotide. This likely comes from a read error, as the CDR3 has no conserved phenylalanine or tryptophan at its end. The chain employs TRBV5-4 and TRBJ2-2; D unclear. This CDR3 is built from 14 residues. Trimming removed 1 base at V and 0 bases at J, with 4 bases between. Germline V gene sequence: CDR1 SGHNT, CDR2 YYREEE (reference sequence). The CDR3 here is CASSLNANTGELFL. The DNA for the CDR3 is TGTGCCAGCAGCTTGAACGCGAACACCGGGGAGCTGTTTCTT.

This clonotype appeared once. One end of the junction does not line up with germline, which may come from a read error. This rearrangement joins TRBV10-1 to TRBJ2-2, with TRBD2 matching 8 bases. Germline V gene sequence: CDR1 WNHNN, CDR2 SYGVQD (reference sequence). The CDR3 sequence is 17 residues long. The DNA of the CDR3 is TGTGCCAGCAGCGCCCGGGGACTAGTTAGTGCCACCGGGGAGCTGTTTTTT. Translation gives CASSARGLVSATGELFF.

Worth noting for this clonotype: One end of the junction fails to match germline, which may point to a read error. V is TRBV9 and J is TRBJ1-2; D is ambiguous. Germline CDR1 and CDR2: SGDLS and YYNGEE. The CDR3 runs to 13 residues. The CDR3 sequence is CASSVEGNYGYAF. The CDR3 DNA follows: TGTGCCAGCAGCGTAGAAGGGAACTATGGCTACGCCTTC.

This clonotype was picked up many times. This sequence joins TRBV2 and TRBJ2-1; tentatively, D is TRBD1 (7 bases). Germline V gene data show CDR1 as SNHLY and CDR2 as FYNNEI. The CDR3 extends over 15 amino acids. Trimming left V 1 base short and J 7 bases short, with 14 bases between. CDR3 sequence reads: CASSEGGGRGNEQFF. The CDR3 DNA follows: TGTGCCAGCAGTGAAGGAGGGGGCCGGGGGAATGAGCAGTTCTTC.

This chain links TRBV2 with TRBJ2-3; the match to TRBD1 covers 9 bases. The length of the CDR3 is 14 residues. The junction had 2 bases not matched to a gene; V was cut back by 4 bases and J by 3 bases. Germline V gene lookup returns CDR1 SNHLY and CDR2 FYNNEI. This CDR3 is CASSGGQGTDTQYF. Here the CDR3 DNA reads TGTGCCAGCAGTGGCGGACAGGGGACAGATACGCAGTATTTT. Full variable domain (outside the CDR3, taken from reference TRBV2 and TRBJ2-3): EPEVTQTPSHQVTQMGQEVILRCVPISNHLYFYWYRQILGQKVEFLVSFYNNEISEKSEIFDDQFSVERPDGSNFTLKIRSTKLEDSAMYFCASSGGQGTDTQYFGPGTRLTVL.

This clonotype counts as medium-sized (0.01 to 0.1%). The chain combines TRBV9 with TRBJ2-1, with a tentative D call TRBD2 (5 bases). The CDR3 runs 14 residues. Deletions cut 2 bases from V and 5 bases from J, with 11 bases between. Germline V CDR1 and CDR2: SGDLS, YYNGEE. The CDR3 reads CASSVPGSDNEQFF. In nucleotides, the CDR3 is TGTGCCAGCAGCGTTCCGGGATCTGACAATGAGCAGTTCTTC. Looking up the rest from reference TRBV9 and TRBJ2-1 gives the full variable domain: DSGVTQTPKHLITATGQRVTLRCSPRSGDLSVYWYQQSLDQGLQFLIQYYNGEERAKGNILERFSAQQFPDLHSELNLSSLELGDSALYFCASSVPGSDNEQFFGPGTRLTVL.

This clonotype was seen a few times. The rearrangement links TRBV6-5 to TRBJ2-2; 8 nucleotides agree with TRBD1. CDR3 size: 15 residues. V dropped 1 base and J dropped 5; count of bases not matched to a gene: 3. Germline V gene sequence: CDR1 MNHEY, CDR2 SVGAGI. CDR3 coding DNA: TGTGCCAGCAGTTACTGGACAGGGCCGACCGGGGAGCTGTTTTTT. It yields the protein CASSYWTGPTGELFF.